This T cell receptor (beta chain) stems from a study of shared clonotypes between healthy human individuals. Using immunoSEQ multiplex PCR, the repertoire was profiled, and TCRdb retains in-frame clones only, with some absent. Of around 1,900,000 clones in the sample, around 95% are singletons; the top ten hold around 1.8%. With respect to this clone: What it recognizes is unknown.

The CDR3 spans 15 residues. J was trimmed by 3 bases and V by 4 bases; bases with no gene match: 2. Germline V gene lookup returns CDR1 PRHDT and CDR2 FYEKMQ (reference sequence). Naive CD8 isolation took CD45RO-negative cells positively selected for CCR7 and excluded terminally differentiated effector memory CD45RA+ cells. Overall study results and limits: About 5% was the fraction of naive CD4 clonotypes found shared across several donors. Sampling covered nothing but blood. Tissue TCR repertoires likely differ from those found in blood. Represented genetic and exposure-history diversity was restricted by having few donors.

Material for sequencing was naive CD8+ T cells from PBMCs. The sequence came from a man between 18 and 35 years old in good health. Some clones in this sample may be carry-over from other donors' samples. This rearrangement joins TRBV13 to TRBJ2-5; 13 bases agree with TRBD2. The CDR3 here is CASSSGTSGKETQYF. The CDR3 DNA reads as TGTGCCAGCAGCTCCGGGACTAGCGGGAAAGAGACCCAGTACTTC. Full variable domain (rest looked up from reference TRBV13 and TRBJ2-5): AAGVIQSPRHLIKEKRETATLKCYPIPRHDTVYWYQQGPGQDPQFLISFYEKMQSDKGSIPDRFSAQQFSDYHSELNMSSLELGDSALYFCASSSGTSGKETQYFGPGTRLLVL.